This T cell receptor (beta chain) derives from a study of T cells expressing NK-cell markers. Study information: The TCR beta repertoires originated in sorted CD3+CD56+NKG2C+, CD3+CD56+NKG2C- and CD3+CD56-NKG2C+ T cells. One of eight sequenced donors was HCMV-seronegative; the other seven were seropositive. General study findings and limits: CD8+ T cells in 5 or 6 donors included dominant NKG2C+ clonotypes at roughly 1.0-8%.

The CDR3 has 16 residues. The V gene's germline CDR1 is SQVTM and CDR2 ANQGSEA. Of note for this clonotype: Its specificity is not known.

UMI-tagged 5'RACE template switching yielded the TCR beta cDNA. Reanalyzing the 5' RACE reads, TCRdb keeps one entry per CDR3 protein, without DNA. Its listing shows about 440,000 distinct CDR3 sequences. The sequencing input was blood T cells: a sorted CD56 or NKG2C T cell subset, CD4+ or CD8+ T cells, or bulk PBMC T cells (not recorded which). The rearrangement links TRBV29-1 to TRBJ1-2; TCRdb proposes TRBD1, but this gene call is untestable without DNA. This receptor was taken from a woman between 18 and 70 years old in good health. The chain's CDR3 is CSVAGQGYGTNYGYTF.